The 16 T cell receptor beta chains given below trace back to one sample, sequenced in a study of regulatory T cells in long-lasting Graves disease. In building TCR beta libraries, iRepertoire HTBI primers were used together with Arm-PCR of CDR3 regions. Each CDR3 protein is one row after TCRdb ran MiXCR on the multiplex PCR reads. The sample lists around 430,000 distinct CDR3 sequences, about 20% occurring once. The sample's time point: persistent/refractory GD, antithyroid drugs over 5 years with positive TRAb. The authors made the TCR library using RNA they extracted from PBMCs. The source material was peripheral blood mononuclear cells (PBMCs), sampled when the disease was refractory, from a patient treated with antithyroid drugs. These receptors were collected from a female donor with Graves disease.

There are a few counts of this clonotype. The V gene is TRBV5-1, the J gene TRBJ1-2; no clear D. The CDR3 has 14 amino acids. Trimming pared 0 bases from V and 1 base from J, leaving 7 bases between. CDR1 is SGHRS and CDR2 is YFSETQ in the germline V gene. This CDR3 reads CASSLGQNNYGYTF. The DNA of the CDR3 is TGCGCCAGCAGCTTGGGTCAGAATAACTATGGCTACACCTTC.

Concerning this clonotype itself: A read error is possible here, since a much larger clone lies one base away. Because it lacks the conserved phenylalanine or tryptophan at the end, this CDR3 is likely a read error. V and J are TRBV7-2 and TRBJ1-2; possibly TRBD1 for D (5 bases). V lost 3 bases to trimming and J lost 8 bases, with 16 bases between them. The CDR3 has 14 residues. Germline CDR1 SGHTA, CDR2 FQGNSA. DNA of the CDR3: TGTGCCAGCAGCTTTGGGGGACGGACCTTGGGCTACACCCTC. Translated: CASSFGGRTLGYTL.

This clonotype was seen only a few times. The chain combines TRBV6-5 with TRBJ1-5; 8 positions agree with TRBD1. The V gene end was trimmed by 2 bases and the J gene end by 7 bases; junction bases not matched to a gene: 4. The CDR3 totals 14 residues. Germline V gene sequence: CDR1 MNHEY, CDR2 SVGAGI. Here the CDR3 reads CASSYPGQDQPQHF. CDR3 DNA sequence: TGTGCCAGCAGTTACCCGGGACAGGACCAGCCCCAGCATTTT.

The chain uses TRBV14 and TRBJ1-2; weak D call: TRBD1 (5 bases). This CDR3 comprises 14 residues. Germline V CDR1 and CDR2: SGHDN, FVKESK. The ends were cut back, 3 bases at V and 6 bases at J, with 14 bases in the middle. The CDR3 here is CASSQEGRGDGYTF. DNA of the CDR3: TGTGCCAGCAGCCAGGAGGGACGAGGGGATGGCTACACCTTC.

The chain couples TRBV6-1 to TRBJ2-7; the D gene is possibly TRBD2 (5 bases). Germline V CDR1 and CDR2: MNHNS, SASEGT. Trimming stripped 7 bases from V and 0 bases from J, with 13 bases between. The CDR3 spans 14 residues. This CDR3 reads CASTRGGPSYEQYF. In DNA, the CDR3 is TGTGCCAGCACCCGGGGTGGGCCCTCCTACGAGCAGTACTTC.

The chain has TRBV27 and TRBJ1-2; 8 bases agree with TRBD1. Germline CDR1 and CDR2: MNHEY and SMNVEV (reference sequence). Losses at the gene ends were 6 bases for V and 5 bases for J; bases not matched to a gene: 11. The CDR3 length is 15 residues. CDR3 sequence: CASRKTGEIGYGYTF. CDR3 bases: TGTGCCAGCAGAAAGACAGGGGAGATAGGGTATGGCTACACCTTC.

The chain recombines TRBV18 with TRBJ2-7; a weak D match, TRBD1 (6 bases). Germline CDR1 KGHSH, CDR2 LQKENI. The CDR3 is made up of 12 amino acids. V was pared by 10 bases and J by 3 bases, with 13 bases between. The chain's CDR3 is CATRQEDYEQYF. CDR3 sequence (DNA): TGTGCCACACGACAGGAAGACTACGAGCAGTACTTC.

This clonotype was counted many times. The chain has TRBV28 and TRBJ2-7, with 7 bases identical to TRBD2. The CDR3 length is 15 residues. V lost 2 bases, J lost 5 bases, and 9 bases stayed unmatched. Germline V gene sequence: CDR1 MDHEN, CDR2 SYDVKM. The CDR3 loop is CASSLDGGGKNEQYF. CDR3 in DNA: TGTGCCAGCAGTTTAGATGGGGGGGGAAAAAACGAGCAGTACTTC. Complete variable domain (other parts from reference TRBV28 and TRBJ2-7): DVKVTQSSRYLVKRTGEKVFLECVQDMDHENMFWYRQDPGLGLRLIYFSYDVKMKEKGDIPEGYSVSREKKERFSLILESASTNQTSMYLCASSLDGGGKNEQYFGPGTRLTVT.

This chain uses TRBV7-2 with TRBJ1-2, with 9 nucleotides matching TRBD1. With V trimmed by 5 bases and J by 3 bases, 7 bases remained unmatched. The CDR3 is 15 residues long. The germline V gene encodes CDR1 SGHTA and CDR2 FQGNSA. In DNA, the CDR3 is TGTGCCAGCAGCCCGGACGGGACAGGGTACTATGGCTACACCTTC. Amino acids: CASSPDGTGYYGYTF.

A few counts support this clonotype. This chain connects TRBV11-2 to TRBJ2-1; D not resolved. Trimming took 1 base from V and 9 from J, leaving 4 bases between them. CDR3 length: 11 amino acids. Per germline, CDR1 SGHAT and CDR2 FQNNGV. CDR3 nucleotides: TGTGCCAGCAGCTTAGGGGGTGAGCAGTTCTTC. Translating gives CASSLGGEQFF.

The chain links TRBV10-3 to TRBJ2-4, with 13 nucleotides matching TRBD2. V shed 6 bases and J 2 bases; nucleotides not matched to a gene: 10. CDR3 length equals 18 residues. CDR1 is ENHRY, CDR2 SYGVKD, per germline. The CDR3 DNA is TGTGCCATCAGCGACTCAGGACTAGCGGGAGAGACCAAAAACATTCAGTACTTC. Protein: CAISDSGLAGETKNIQYF.

Comments on this clonotype: This sequence may be a read error, since a much larger clone differs from it by one base. The CDR3 does not end in the conserved phenylalanine or tryptophan, so this is likely a read error. The V gene is TRBV20-1, the J gene TRBJ1-1; D is undetermined. From germline, CDR1 is DFQATT and CDR2 SNEGSKA (reference sequence). The germline V and J ends were trimmed by 6 bases and 7 bases, with 18 bases remaining between them. This CDR3 has 13 amino acids. As DNA, the CDR3 is TGCAGTGCAACCCCGGCGGCAGGCCATGAAGCTTTCCTT. Translation gives CSATPAAGHEAFL.

In this sample, this clonotype turned up a few times. With a much larger clone just one base away, this may be a read error. The chain joins TRBV11-3 to TRBJ2-5, with D possibly TRBD1 on 5 matching bases. Trimming took off 4 bases at V and 7 bases at J, with 13 bases between the two ends. Germline V gene lookup returns CDR1 SGHNT and CDR2 YENEEA. The CDR3 covers 13 residues. The CDR3 loop is CASSSAGKGTQYF. The DNA of the CDR3 is TGTGCCAGCAGCTCAGCAGGGAAAGGGACCCAGTACTTC.

CDR3: CASSLVDRVSYEQYF. CDR3 nucleotide sequence: TGTGCCAGCAGCTTAGTGGACAGGGTGTCCTACGAGCAGTACTTC. The rearrangement uses TRBV7-9 and TRBJ2-7, with 8 bases aligning to TRBD1. CDR3 length equals 15 residues. J gave up 1 base and V 1 base, and 3 bases lay outside the gene matches. Per germline, CDR1 SEHNR and CDR2 FQNEAQ (reference sequence).

Concerning this clonotype itself: Possible read error: a much larger clone is one base away. J is TRBJ2-5 and V is TRBV6-2 or TRBV6-3; 7 bases line up with TRBD1. Germline V gene sequence: CDR1 MNHEY, CDR2 SVGEGT. The CDR3 totals 14 residues. The V and J ends lost 7 bases and 7 bases, in that order; junction bases with no gene match: 12. CDR3 sequence (DNA): TGTGCCAGCATTCACAGACAGGGAGAAGGGACCCAGTACTTC. It yields the protein CASIHRQGEGTQYF.

This clonotype showed up just once. The CDR3 reads CASSPEMEGEETQYF. The DNA for the CDR3 is TGTGCCAGCAGCCCCGAGATGGAAGGGGAAGAGACCCAGTACTTC. The J gene is TRBJ2-5, the V gene TRBV7-2; TRBD1 is a possible D gene (5 bases). Germline CDR1 reads SGHTA; CDR2 reads FQGNSA. The length of the CDR3 is 15 residues. V was cut by 5 bases and J by 3 bases, with 16 bases left in between.